This TCR beta chain was captured by sequencing in a study of T cell changes during pregnancy in multiple sclerosis. Measured with immunoSEQ multiplex PCR; TCRdb has only the in-frame clones, and not every one. The table has 100,000 or so clones, 80% to 95% seen once. The CDR3 spans 15 residues. CDR1 is WNHNN and CDR2 is SYGVQD in the germline V gene (reference sequence). Between the trimmed V and J ends, which lost 6 bases and 0 bases, there was a span of 13 bases. The sequenced sample was peripheral blood, obtained in the second trimester of pregnancy. The chain has TRBV10-1 and TRBJ2-3; D is perhaps TRBD2 (5 bases). The clonotype comes from a female donor with multiple sclerosis, enrolled in a pregnancy study. In DNA form, the CDR3 reads TGCGCCAGCAGCTCCGGACTGTACAGCACAGATACGCAGTATTTT. Translation: CASSSGLYSTDTQYF.